This paragraph reports one TCR beta chain. Its antigen is unidentified. Germline and junction disagree at one end, which may indicate a read error. The Oncomine TCR Beta short-read assay was what sequenced the DNA obtained from cultured CD4+ T cells. TCRdb ran MiXCR on the PCR reads and lists one entry per CDR3 protein. Of more than 9,500 distinct CDR3 sequences detected, 35% to 50% appear once; the ten largest clones hold approximately 20%. Treatment defined: roughly nine-day PBMC culture with coronavirus spike peptide pools or control peptides (ViraFEST assay). Positive PCR tests came between March and December 2020, ahead of the US Alpha, Beta and Delta variants. In germline, CDR1 is DFQATT, CDR2 SNEGSKA (reference sequence). This CDR3 region has 16 residues. This sample stems from a study of vaccination and CD4 T cells after COVID-19. Study overall: Subjects got two shots of BNT162b2 or mRNA-1273 vaccine. Stimulation used overlapping spike peptides from SARS-CoV-2, HCoV-NL63, HCoV-OC43 and HCoV-229E.

Study-wide points: Median about 88% of reactive clones detected in convalescent patients emerged only post-vaccination.

The clonotype originates from a human donor with COVID-19. The sequences come from cultured CD4+ T cells from blood, collected after SARS-CoV-2 vaccination. The chain joins TRBV20-1 to TRBJ1-3, with D possibly being TRBD1 (6 bases). The chain's CDR3 is CSASRPGQASGNTIHF. The CDR3 DNA is TGCAGTGCTAGCCGACCGGGACAAGCCTCTGGAAACACCATACATTTT.